This T cell receptor (beta chain) was recovered during a study of beta chain features in type 1 diabetes. The entirety of the isolated RNA underwent reverse transcription, so expressed TCRB transcripts were sequenced. Around 3.7 million reads was the average for naive, central memory and regulatory T cell samples. The assay was immunoSEQ multiplex PCR, and TCRdb's table has in-frame clones only and misses some. The repertoire holds some 400,000 clones, with roughly 15% as singletons. Notes on the study in general: TCRB repertoires of naive, central memory and Treg cells appeared more similar among patients than among healthy donors.

CDR3 length: 11 residues. CDR1 and CDR2 (germline): MDHEN, SYDVKM. The V gene lost 6 bases and the J gene lost 3 bases, with 6 bases spanning the gap. In its sample, this clone was seen a few times. Its antigen is not known. Using CD45RO/CCR7/CD25/CD127/CD95/CD27, CD4+ naive, central memory, regulatory and stem cell-like memory cells were sorted. This receptor was obtained from a woman aged 18-29 years in good health. Source material: naive CD4+ T cells from blood. J is TRBJ2-7 and V is TRBV28; D remains unclear. Written as DNA, the CDR3 is TGTGCCAGCAGGCGAAACTACGAGCAGTACTTC. It specifies CASRRNYEQYF.